This passage covers 8 T cell receptor beta chains from one sample sequenced in a study of PD-1 blockade in classical Hodgkin lymphoma. Profiled with immunoSEQ multiplex PCR; TCRdb holds only in-frame clones, not every one. The profile shows about 41,000 clones, roughly 69% of them singletons. The time point denotes: cycle 4 day 1 (C4D1), after 6 weeks of nivolumab. After autologous stem cell transplantation all patients relapsed, and prior brentuximab vedotin exposure differed between cohorts. The input for sequencing was peripheral blood mononuclear cells (PBMCs), taken before the fourth cycle of nivolumab. All receptors come from a human donor with classical Hodgkin lymphoma.

This rearrangement joins TRBV4-1 to TRBJ2-5, with TRBD1 identical over 11 bases. The CDR3 is made up of 17 amino acids. V dropped 3 bases and J dropped 2; count of bases not matched to a gene: 8. The germline gives CDR1 MGHRA, CDR2 YSYEKL. CDR3 loop: CASSHQDRGPLQETQYF. The CDR3 nucleotides are TGCGCCAGCAGCCATCAGGACAGGGGGCCTCTACAAGAGACCCAGTACTTC.

Comments on this clone: Germline is not matched at one junction end, which may reflect a read error. The V and J genes are TRBV6-5 and TRBJ1-1; 8 bases are a match to TRBD1. Germline V CDR1 and CDR2: MNHEY, SVGAGI. The CDR3 is 15 residues long. In nucleotides, the CDR3 is TGTGCCAGCAGCTACTTCGGACAGGGAGGAACTGAAGCTTTCTTT. It yields the protein CASSYFGQGGTEAFF.

This sequence joins TRBV28 and TRBJ2-1, with D unclear. Germline-derived CDR1 and CDR2 are MDHEN and SYDVKM. Trimming shortened V by 5 bases and J by 7 bases, and 18 bases separated the two germline ends. The CDR3 contains 15 residues. The CDR3 nucleotides read TGTGCCAGCAGTCCCGGTGGAAGAGTTTCGAATGAGCAGTTCTTC. Its translation: CASSPGGRVSNEQFF.

The gene calls are TRBV2 and TRBJ1-6; D uncertain. CDR1 is SNHLY, CDR2 FYNNEI, per germline. This CDR3 contains 11 residues. The germline V and J ends were trimmed by 6 bases and 7 bases, with 4 bases remaining between them. The chain's CDR3 is CASSVNSPLHF. The CDR3 region has the DNA TGTGCCAGCAGCGTAAATTCACCCCTCCACTTT.

The chain is built from TRBV25-1 and TRBJ1-2; D uncertain. Trimming took off 5 bases at V and 4 bases at J, with 11 bases between the two ends. CDR1 MGHDK and CDR2 SYGVNS come from the germline V gene. There are 13 residues in the CDR3. The chain's CDR3 is CASSSHGLYGYTF. The CDR3 DNA follows: TGTGCCAGCAGTTCACACGGACTCTATGGCTACACCTTC.

This clone was seen repeatedly, ten times or more. V is TRBV10-3 and J is TRBJ1-2, with D hard to call. Germline assignment: CDR1 ENHRY and CDR2 SYGVKD. The CDR3 totals 13 residues. The V and J ends lost 3 bases and 4 bases respectively, with 9 bases between them. In DNA, the CDR3 is TGTGCCATCAGTGAAGAAAACCCCTATGGCTACACCTTC. Its protein is CAISEENPYGYTF.

The V gene is TRBV6-1, the J gene TRBJ2-5; D may be TRBD2 (6 bases). V shed 10 bases and J shed 2 bases, with 17 bases lying between them. The germline V gene has CDR1 MNHNS and CDR2 SASEGT. This CDR3 has 14 amino acids. CDR3 protein: CAISGRTHQETQYF. The CDR3 region has the DNA TGTGCCATTTCGGGGAGGACTCATCAAGAGACCCAGTACTTC.

The gene calls are TRBV27 and TRBJ2-1, with 9 bases fitting TRBD1. CDR3 length equals 16 residues. Germline V lookup: CDR1 MNHEY, CDR2 SMNVEV (reference sequence). The V segment lost 2 bases and the J segment 2 bases; nucleotides outside the gene matches: 4. The CDR3 nucleotides read TGTGCCAGCAGTTTAGCGACAGGGGGGACCTACAATGAGCAGTTCTTC. Encoded protein: CASSLATGGTYNEQFF.